The TCR beta chain under discussion was sequenced for a study of chemoradiotherapy in HPV16-positive cancers. Study-wide background: Candidate HPV-specific T-cell clones and common TCR motifs came from functional assays in a couple of HPV16-positive patients. Notes on the study in general: For HPV16-positive patients, expanding HPV-responsive T cells associated with longer recurrence-free survival. Candidate HPV-specific clones and E7-related TCR motifs grew in tumor during treatment.

This clone has just one count. Its matching antigen is unknown. A read error may produce the germline difference seen at one junction end. Samples were taken several times over chemoradiotherapy. Clones were read by immunoSEQ multiplex PCR, and TCRdb kept only the in-frame ones, dropping some. Of 2,000 to 2,500 clones listed, more than 85% were seen once; the top ten hold approximately 3.4%. The CDR3 is 13 residues long. Per the germline V gene, CDR1 is SSHAT and CDR2 is FNYEAQ (reference sequence). Specimen: tumor tissue, collected from a patient who underwent chemoradiotherapy. The genes are TRBV7-7 and TRBJ2-7; no firm D call. The sequence came from a human donor with HPV-associated anogenital cancer. CDR3 coding DNA: TGTGCTAGCAGCTTATCGGAAGCCTACGAGCAGTACTTC. Protein product: CASSLSEAYEQYF.